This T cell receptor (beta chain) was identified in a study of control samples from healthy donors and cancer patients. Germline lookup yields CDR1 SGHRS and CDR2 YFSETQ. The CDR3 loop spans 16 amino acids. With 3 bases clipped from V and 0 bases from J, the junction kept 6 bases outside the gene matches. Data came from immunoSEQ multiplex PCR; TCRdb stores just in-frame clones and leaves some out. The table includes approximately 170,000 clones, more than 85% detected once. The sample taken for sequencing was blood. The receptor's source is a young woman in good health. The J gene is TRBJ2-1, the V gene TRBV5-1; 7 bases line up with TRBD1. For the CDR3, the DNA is TGCGCCAGCAGCTCTCCGGGACAGCGCTCCTACAATGAGCAGTTCTTC. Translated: CASSSPGQRSYNEQFF.